Below are 18 T cell receptor beta chains sequenced from a single sample in a study of T cell responses to AZD1222 COVID-19 vaccine. Clones were sequenced by immunoSEQ multiplex PCR, and TCRdb holds only the in-frame ones, with some missing. The sample consists of about 120,000 clones, approximately 85% of them appearing once. The material was peripheral blood, obtained on day 0 of AZD1222 vaccination. The source of these receptors is an adult in good health.

V is TRBV7-8 and J is TRBJ1-5; D might be TRBD1 (6 bases). The CDR3 covers 14 residues. V lost 4 bases and J 6 bases, leaving 13 bases between the germline ends. CDR1 is SGHVS and CDR2 is FQNEAQ in the germline V gene. CDR3 DNA sequence: TGTGCCAGCAGCTCCCGGGGGGGCGGTCAGCCCCAGCATTTT. It translates to CASSSRGGGQPQHF. Complete variable domain (other parts from reference TRBV7-8 and TRBJ1-5): GAGVSQSPRYKVAKRGQDVALRCDPISGHVSLFWYQQALGQGPEFLTYFQNEAQLDKSGLPSDRFFAERPEGSVSTLKIQRTQQEDSAVYLCASSSRGGGQPQHFGDGTRLSIL.

In this sample, this clone turned up once. This chain connects TRBV4-3 to TRBJ1-2, with D uncertain. The germline CDR1 and CDR2 sequences are LGHNA and YSLEER. Between the trimmed V and J ends, which lost 3 bases and 1 base, there was a span of 3 bases. CDR3 length: 12 amino acids. The CDR3 loop is CASSHVNYGYTF. The CDR3 DNA sequence: TGCGCCAGCAGCCACGTTAACTATGGCTACACCTTC.

The chain combines TRBV7-2 with TRBJ2-1; TRBD2 matches 11 bases. This CDR3 has 14 residues. The ends lost 5 bases at V and 5 bases at J; junction bases unmatched: 2. Germline V gene data show CDR1 as SGHTA and CDR2 as FQGNSA. This chain's CDR3 is CASSKTSGNNEQFF. In nucleotides, the CDR3 is TGTGCCAGCAGCAAGACTAGCGGGAACAATGAGCAGTTCTTC.

This chain's CDR3 is CASSYPRGAEDTQYF. CDR3 nucleotides: TGTGCCAGCAGTTACCCCCGGGGGGCCGAAGATACGCAGTATTTT. The rearrangement links TRBV6-2 or TRBV6-3 to TRBJ2-3; TRBD2 might be the D (7 bases). Trimming pared 2 bases from V and 5 bases from J, leaving 14 bases between. CDR1 is MNHEY and CDR2 is SVGEGT in the germline V gene. The CDR3 loop spans 15 amino acids.

This clone was detected only once. This CDR3 is CAISEEGGYATNEKLFF. Here the CDR3 DNA reads TGTGCCATCAGTGAAGAAGGGGGTTATGCAACTAATGAAAAACTGTTTTTT. This chain uses TRBV10-3 with TRBJ1-4, with D maybe TRBD1 (6 bases). This CDR3 is 17 amino acids long. The germline V gene encodes CDR1 ENHRY and CDR2 SYGVKD. Deletions cut 3 bases from V and 0 bases from J, with 14 bases between.

This chain uses TRBV30 with TRBJ2-1, with D perhaps matching TRBD2 (5 bases). V shed 6 bases and J shed 15 bases, with 18 bases lying between them. The CDR3 has 11 amino acids. Germline assignment: CDR1 GTSNPN and CDR2 SVGIG (reference sequence). CDR3 coding DNA: TGTGCCTGTTCCCGCGGTAGGGAGTCGTTCTTC. As protein: CACSRGRESFF.

This clone was picked up one time. The chain is built from TRBV9 and TRBJ2-3; D remains unclear. Deletions cut 3 bases from V and 6 bases from J, with 5 bases between. This CDR3 has 11 amino acids. Germline assignment: CDR1 SGDLS and CDR2 YYNGEE. CDR3 bases: TGTGCCAGCAGCGCCTCGGATACGCAGTATTTT. It encodes CASSASDTQYF.

V usage is TRBV5-6 and J usage is TRBJ2-2, with 7 nucleotides matching TRBD2. Germline V CDR1 and CDR2: SGHDT, YYEEEE. V shed 4 bases, J shed 4 bases, and the junction held 7 bases outside the gene matches. The CDR3 loop spans 15 amino acids. Here the CDR3 reads CASSRTGTTTGELFF. In DNA form, the CDR3 reads TGTGCCAGCAGCCGAACCGGGACTACCACCGGGGAGCTGTTTTTT.

The gene calls are TRBV12-3 or TRBV12-4 and TRBJ1-5, with D maybe TRBD1 (6 bases). Between the trimmed V and J ends, which lost 6 bases and 9 bases, there was a span of 15 bases. The CDR3 contains 13 residues. The CDR3: CASRDSPWGPQHF. The CDR3, as DNA: TGTGCCAGCAGGGACAGTCCTTGGGGGCCCCAGCATTTT.

The V call is TRBV5-1, the J call TRBJ1-1; D not resolved. The length of the CDR3 is 14 residues. Trimming took 0 bases from V and 4 from J, leaving 10 bases between them. Germline CDR1 reads SGHRS; CDR2 reads YFSETQ. As DNA, the CDR3 is TGCGCCAGCAGCTTGGGGGCCAATGGCACTGAAGCTTTCTTT. Residues: CASSLGANGTEAFF.

The J gene is TRBJ1-5, the V gene TRBV3-1 (or the pseudogene TRBV3-2); D not resolved. CDR1 LGHDT and CDR2 YNNKEL come from the germline V gene (reference sequence). This CDR3 is 15 amino acids long. Between the trimmed V and J ends, which lost 0 bases and 3 bases, there was a span of 9 bases. The CDR3 sequence is CASSQDIGNNQPQHF. The CDR3, as DNA: TGTGCCAGCAGCCAAGATATCGGGAACAATCAGCCCCAGCATTTT.

The rearrangement uses TRBV11-2 and TRBJ2-1, with TRBD2 matching over 14 bases. Germline loops: CDR1 SGHAT, CDR2 FQNNGV. After removal of 5 bases from V and 8 bases from J, the junction contained 11 bases not matched to a gene. CDR3 length equals 17 residues. The CDR3 DNA reads TGTGCCAGCAGCGGGAGACTAGCGGGAGGGCCTGGGCATGAGCAGTTCTTC. Its translation is CASSGRLAGGPGHEQFF. Using reference TRBV11-2 and TRBJ2-1 for the parts outside the CDR3, the full variable domain is EAGVAQSPRYKIIEKRQSVAFWCNPISGHATLYWYQQILGQGPKLLIQFQNNGVVDDSQLPKDRFSAERLKGVDSTLKIQPAKLEDSAVYLCASSGRLAGGPGHEQFFGPGTRLTVL.

The chain couples TRBV2 to TRBJ1-2; D perhaps matches TRBD1 (5 bases). This CDR3 contains 13 residues. Deletions cut 7 bases from V and 7 bases from J, with 16 bases between. Germline CDR1 is SNHLY and CDR2 is FYNNEI. The CDR3 DNA reads TGTGCCAGCATGCGGGGGGGGATTGCTGGCTACACCTTC. It is translated as CASMRGGIAGYTF. Full variable domain (missing parts from reference TRBV2 and TRBJ1-2): EPEVTQTPSHQVTQMGQEVILRCVPISNHLYFYWYRQILGQKVEFLVSFYNNEISEKSEIFDDQFSVERPDGSNFTLKIRSTKLEDSAMYFCASMRGGIAGYTFGSGTRLTVV.

This clone was observed once. The V call is TRBV28, the J call TRBJ2-3; 8 positions agree with TRBD2. V was clipped by 7 bases and J by 0 bases; unmatched bases: 6. There are 15 residues in the CDR3. The germline CDR1 and CDR2 sequences are MDHEN and SYDVKM. The CDR3 loop reads CASNPAGVSTDTQYF. The CDR3, as DNA: TGTGCCAGCAACCCAGCGGGGGTTAGCACAGATACGCAGTATTTT.

The rearrangement links TRBV4-1 to TRBJ2-5; maybe TRBD1 (6 bases). Trimming stripped 0 bases from V and 2 bases from J, with 7 bases between. This CDR3 comprises 14 residues. CDR1 and CDR2 (germline): MGHRA, YSYEKL. CDR3 in amino acids: CASSQERGQETQYF. CDR3 DNA: TGCGCCAGCAGCCAAGAGAGGGGGCAAGAGACCCAGTACTTC.

This clone was counted once. The chain combines TRBV30 with TRBJ2-7; 14 positions match TRBD2. J gave up 6 bases and V 1 base, and 20 bases lay outside the gene matches. CDR1 GTSNPN and CDR2 SVGIG come from the germline V gene (reference sequence). The CDR3 consists of 20 residues. DNA of the CDR3: TGTGCCTGGAGTGCCTTAACGTCCGGGACTAGCGGGAGACGTCAACGCGAGCAGTACTTC. Residues: CAWSALTSGTSGRRQREQYF.

This clone was detected only a few times. The rearrangement joins TRBV6-5 to TRBJ1-2; D might be TRBD1 (5 bases). The germline CDR1 and CDR2 sequences are MNHEY and SVGAGI. This CDR3 has 13 amino acids. With 8 bases removed from V and 8 bases from J, the gap between germline ends came to 18 bases. The chain's CDR3 is CASFKFQGLGYTF. The CDR3 DNA is TGTGCCAGCTTCAAATTCCAGGGATTAGGCTACACCTTC.

This chain connects TRBV6-5 to TRBJ1-2; 11 nucleotides align to TRBD1. Unmatched junction bases numbered 5, after V lost 6 bases and J lost 8 bases. The CDR3 runs 13 residues. Germline loops: CDR1 MNHEY, CDR2 SVGAGI. The CDR3 reads CASRRDRGGGYTF. The CDR3 coding sequence is TGTGCCAGCAGACGGGACAGGGGGGGAGGCTACACCTTC.